Here is one TCR beta chain with its context. Distinct nucleotide sequences in the sample also encode this CDR3. Libraries were prepared by immunoSEQ multiplex PCR; TCRdb keeps only in-frame clonotypes and omits some of them. The table has 700,000 to 750,000 clones, over 75% seen once. The V end was cut by 0 bases, the J end by 1 base, with 6 bases between. The CDR3 extends over 14 amino acids. Germline V CDR1 and CDR2: KGHSH, LQKENI. These data are taken from a study of shared T cell receptors in the human thymus. Separately, the same data were catalogued under a study of human thymus T cells. Turning to that study: Infants, healthy and Finnish, who were having corrective surgery for congenital heart defects served as donors. Resections from corrective heart surgery supplied the thymus tissue. Among thymic and blood repertoires, usage of V and J genes appeared biased. The related literature has documented a marked overlap of thymic repertoires among unrelated individuals.

The TCR sequence derives from a girl in the first two years of life with a congenital heart defect. V is TRBV18 and J is TRBJ1-1; perhaps TRBD1 as D (5 bases). The specimen was thymocytes. The CDR3 reads CASSPPDRNTEAFF. Here the CDR3 DNA reads TGTGCCAGCTCACCACCAGACAGGAACACTGAAGCTTTCTTT.